This paragraph reports one T cell receptor beta chain. The data derive from a study of beta chain features in type 1 diabetes. The whole isolated RNA underwent reverse transcription, so sequencing captured expressed TCRB transcripts. The protocol was immunoSEQ multiplex PCR, while the TCRdb copy is restricted to in-frame clones and leaves out a portion. This table holds hundreds of thousands of clones, about a sixth found once. Specimen: naive CD4+ T cells from blood. The receptor's source is a man younger than 30 in good health.

The CDR3 region has the DNA TGTGCCAGCAGACGGACAGGGGCCCGGGTTGTTTCCCTCCACTTT. Translation: CASRRTGARVVSLHF. J is TRBJ1-6 and V is TRBV7-2; 9 positions match TRBD1. Germline V gene lookup returns CDR1 SGHTA and CDR2 FQGNSA. With 6 bases clipped from V and 14 bases from J, the junction kept 14 bases outside the gene matches. CDR3 length: 15 amino acids.